This TCR beta chain was recorded in a study of CD8 T cells in Susac syndrome. Per germline, CDR1 MNHEY and CDR2 SVGEGT. This CDR3 comprises 14 residues. Unmatched junction bases numbered 6, after V lost 7 bases and J lost 3 bases. With random hexamers, about 0.45 to 1 ug RNA was reverse transcribed. The immunoSEQ assay covered 54 Vbeta and 13 Jbeta segments for CDR3. TCRdb called the immunoSEQ multiplex PCR reads again in MiXCR, with one record for every CDR3 protein. This table holds about 160,000 distinct CDR3 sequences, about 91% found once. The TCR sequence derives from a human donor in good health. This chain uses TRBV6-2 or TRBV6-3 with TRBJ2-7, with 10 bases lining up with TRBD2. Material: CD4+ T cells from PBMCs. CDR3 loop: CASTPGLALYEQYF. The CDR3 bases are TGTGCCAGCACCCCGGGACTAGCGCTCTACGAGCAGTACTTC.